This TCR beta chain was captured by sequencing in a study of prognosis after radiotherapy for stage I lung cancer. About the research overall: Oligometastatic NSCLC after surgical resection of the primary tumor was present in 4 to 6 patients, while newly diagnosed primary stage I lung tumors were present in approximately 15.

Germline V gene lookup returns CDR1 MNHEY and CDR2 SMNVEV (reference sequence). The J segment lost 2 bases and the V segment lost 5 bases, leaving 5 bases of the junction unmatched. The CDR3 consists of 16 residues. Genomic DNA provided the template from which TCR beta CDR3 was amplified by two-round multiplex PCR. With primers specific to each TRBV and TRBJ gene, the first-round PCR was performed. TCRdb used MiXCR to reprocess the multiplex PCR reads, holding one entry per CDR3 protein. Of some 10,000 distinct CDR3 sequences in the sample, approximately 36% were seen once. A note on this clonotype: Given a far larger clone just one base away, this is likely a sequencing read error.

The sequenced sample was PBMCs, obtained before or after stereotactic body radiation therapy (not recorded which). The sequence was obtained from a donor of 50 years or more with non-small cell lung cancer. The genes are TRBV27 and TRBJ2-5, with 13 bases fitting TRBD2. CDR3 residues: CASSETSGGRQETQYF. CDR3 sequence (DNA): TGTGCCAGCAGTGAGACTAGCGGGGGGAGACAAGAGACCCAGTACTTC.